Shown below are 23 T cell receptor beta chains from a single sample sequenced in a study of human T cells and chemical hapten exposure (TCRdb year 2021). This specimen's time point label, interpreted: pre-sensitization, week 0. The treatment or condition label on this specimen signifies: therapeutic diphenylcyclopropenone sensitization with weekly scalp DPC. Library preparation employed RACE. Sequencing used a NextSeq 500. In-frame beta chains were kept once TCRdb had trimmed the public reads at Q25 with fastp and called clones with MiXCR. Each CDR3 protein gets just one entry, which takes the most common genes and DNA from the rows behind it. In this sample the table shows more than 300,000 distinct CDR3 sequences, around 5.5% of which occur a single time. The top ten hold about 8.7% of the sample. Specimen: whole blood, collected in connection with sensitization to the hapten diphenylcyclopropenone (DPC). These receptors all come from a woman aged 18-35 years with alopecia areata. Some clones in this sample may be carry-over from other donors' samples.

This clonotype was counted ten times or more. This chain uses TRBV6-2 or TRBV6-3 with TRBJ2-2; 8 bases line up with TRBD1. Germline V gives CDR1 MNHEY, CDR2 SVGEGT. CDR3 length: 14 amino acids. The V segment lost 7 bases and the J segment 6 bases; nucleotides outside the gene matches: 7. The CDR3 is CASKTGEVAGELFF. CDR3 sequence (DNA): TGTGCCAGCAAGACAGGGGAGGTAGCCGGGGAGCTGTTTTTT.

The rearrangement links TRBV5-1 to TRBJ2-3, with a tentative D call TRBD1 (6 bases). CDR1 is SGHRS, CDR2 YFSETQ, per germline. V was shortened by 2 bases and J by 4 bases, with 20 bases between the two germline ends. This CDR3 comprises 17 residues. The CDR3 protein is CASSFLGQGSLADTQYF. Written as DNA, the CDR3 is TGCGCCAGCAGCTTTTTGGGACAAGGGAGCCTCGCAGATACGCAGTATTTT. Using reference TRBV5-1 and TRBJ2-3 for the parts outside the CDR3, the full variable domain is KAGVTQTPRYLIKTRGQQVTLSCSPISGHRSVSWYQQTPGQGLQFLFEYFSETQRNKGNFPGRFSGRQFSNSRSEMNVSTLELGDSALYLCASSFLGQGSLADTQYFGPGTRLTVL.

This clonotype was recorded at least ten times. The J gene is TRBJ1-1, the V gene TRBV7-9, with 8 bases lining up with TRBD1. V shed 3 bases and J 4 bases; nucleotides not matched to a gene: 1. The CDR3 contains 13 residues. The germline V gene encodes CDR1 SEHNR and CDR2 FQNEAQ (reference sequence). For the CDR3, the DNA is TGTGCCAGCAGCTTCAGGGGGCTCACTGAAGCTTTCTTT. Amino acid sequence: CASSFRGLTEAFF.

This clonotype was seen more than once but under ten times. The chain has TRBV5-1 and TRBJ2-3; D uncertain. Germline-derived CDR1 and CDR2 are SGHRS and YFSETQ. Deletions cut 0 bases from V and 1 base from J, with 12 bases between. There are 16 residues in the CDR3. The CDR3 DNA follows: TGCGCCAGCAGCTTGGGGCGGACGGACGGCACAGATACGCAGTATTTT. Translated: CASSLGRTDGTDTQYF.

This chain connects TRBV20-1 to TRBJ2-3; the D call may be TRBD1 or TRBD2 (5 bases each). With 1 base removed from V and 4 bases from J, the gap between germline ends came to 12 bases. The CDR3 is made up of 14 amino acids. CDR1 and CDR2 from the germline V gene are DFQATT and SNEGSKA (reference sequence). CDR3 bases: TGCAGTGCTAGAGGGGAGACAGTGTCAGATACGCAGTATTTT. Protein: CSARGETVSDTQYF.

There are a few counts of this clonotype. The rearrangement links TRBV25-1 to TRBJ2-3; 11 bases are shared with TRBD2. The V and J ends lost 5 bases and 2 bases, in that order; junction bases with no gene match: 6. Germline CDR1 is MGHDK and CDR2 is SYGVNS. CDR3 length: 16 amino acids. This CDR3 reads CASSPSLAGATDTQYF. In DNA form, the CDR3 reads TGTGCCAGCAGTCCCTCACTAGCGGGGGCCACAGATACGCAGTATTTT.

Ten or more counts support this clonotype. The chain combines TRBV12-3 or TRBV12-4 with TRBJ1-3; a possible D gene is TRBD1 (6 bases). The V end lost 0 bases, the J end lost 0 bases, and 12 bases lay between the germline ends. The CDR3 runs 17 residues. CDR3 nucleotides: TGTGCCAGCAGTTTAGCGGGGCAGGGGAGCTCTGGAAACACCATATATTTT. Translating it yields CASSLAGQGSSGNTIYF.

In its sample, this clonotype was seen many times. The genes are TRBV4-3 and TRBJ2-5, with 16 bases identical to TRBD2. The CDR3 is 18 amino acids. Unmatched junction bases numbered 7, after V lost 1 base and J lost 5 bases. CDR1 and CDR2 (germline): LGHNA, YSLEER. The CDR3 nucleotides are TGCGCCAGCAGCCAAGGGGTCCCGGGACTAGCGGGGGGGGAGACCCAGTACTTC. It translates to CASSQGVPGLAGGETQYF.

This clonotype has only a few counts. CDR3 sequence: CASSYEAGGPDTQYF. The CDR3 DNA reads as TGTGCCAGCAGTTACGAAGCGGGGGGGCCAGATACGCAGTATTTT. This rearrangement joins TRBV6-6 to TRBJ2-3; 10 nucleotides align to TRBD2. The junction had 3 bases not matched to a gene; V was cut back by 2 bases and J by 4 bases. Germline CDR1 reads MNHNY; CDR2 reads SVGAGI (reference sequence). The length of the CDR3 is 15 residues.

This clonotype occurred a few times. The chain has TRBV6-5 and TRBJ1-5; TRBD1 might be the D (6 bases). This CDR3 spans 14 amino acids. V lost 6 bases, J lost 4 bases, and 13 bases lay in between. Germline V gives CDR1 MNHEY, CDR2 SVGAGI. CDR3: CASSQGPGNQPQHF. CDR3 coding DNA: TGTGCCAGCAGCCAGGGGCCAGGGAATCAGCCCCAGCATTTT.

The chain uses TRBV18 and TRBJ1-2, with a weak D call TRBD1 (5 bases). The CDR3 length is 14 residues. Germline assignment: CDR1 KGHSH and CDR2 LQKENI. The V gene lost 2 bases and the J gene lost 4 bases, with 11 bases spanning the gap. The CDR3 region has the DNA TGTGCCAGCTCACCAGGAGGGGATGCCTATGGCTACACCTTC. Translated, it gives CASSPGGDAYGYTF.

The table lists this clonotype with a few counts. The chain joins TRBV29-1 to TRBJ1-1; D is uncertain. V was shortened by 3 bases and J by 0 bases, with 5 bases between the two germline ends. The length of the CDR3 is 12 residues. Germline CDR1 reads SQVTM; CDR2 reads ANQGSEA. The CDR3 loop is CSVDLVNTEAFF. The CDR3 DNA reads TGCAGCGTTGATTTGGTGAACACTGAAGCTTTCTTT.

The chain recombines TRBV25-1 with TRBJ2-3; D is possibly TRBD2 (6 bases). CDR1 and CDR2 from the germline V gene are MGHDK and SYGVNS. The CDR3 totals 16 residues. V was shortened by 6 bases and J by 2 bases, with 18 bases between the two germline ends. CDR3 amino acids: CASSRPRGSSTDTQYF. CDR3 sequence (DNA): TGTGCCAGCAGCCGCCCCCGGGGGTCCTCCACAGATACGCAGTATTTT.

J is TRBJ2-7 and V is TRBV7-9, with 10 bases fitting TRBD1. Germline loops: CDR1 SEHNR, CDR2 FQNEAQ (reference sequence). With 4 bases clipped from V and 3 bases from J, the junction kept 3 bases outside the gene matches. This CDR3 is built from 14 residues. This CDR3 is CASSWGQGNYEQYF. The CDR3 DNA follows: TGTGCCAGCAGCTGGGGACAGGGGAACTACGAGCAGTACTTC.

This clonotype came up a few times. The V and J genes are TRBV7-8 and TRBJ1-1; D is uncertain. This CDR3 comprises 12 residues. V lost 9 bases and J 0 bases, leaving 8 bases between the germline ends. Germline lookup yields CDR1 SGHVS and CDR2 FQNEAQ. The CDR3 reads CASHRVNTEAFF. Written as DNA, the CDR3 is TGTGCCAGTCACCGTGTGAACACTGAAGCTTTCTTT.

The rearrangement uses TRBV11-2 and TRBJ2-1, with 9 bases that match TRBD2. The CDR3 consists of 14 residues. The V gene's germline CDR1 is SGHAT and CDR2 FQNNGV. Trimming removed 7 bases from V and 7 bases from J; junction bases left unmatched: 8. In DNA, the CDR3 is TGTGCCAGCACCCTCGGACTAGCGAGGAATGAGCAGTTCTTC. Translated, it gives CASTLGLARNEQFF.

This rearrangement joins TRBV4-3 to TRBJ2-1; 8 bases match TRBD2. The germline CDR1 and CDR2 sequences are LGHNA and YSLEER. Trimming cost V 0 bases and J 0 bases; bases outside gene matches: 4. The CDR3 runs 17 residues. CDR3 protein: CASSQDTGGSSYNEQFF. The CDR3, as DNA: TGCGCCAGCAGCCAAGATACGGGGGGGTCCTCCTACAATGAGCAGTTCTTC.

This chain links TRBV6-6 with TRBJ1-2, with a possible D match to TRBD1 (5 bases). Germline CDR1 MNHNY, CDR2 SVGAGI (reference sequence). Between the trimmed V and J ends, which lost 2 bases and 5 bases, there was a span of 18 bases. This CDR3 comprises 16 residues. The CDR3 bases are TGTGCCAGCAGTTACCACCCGAGGCAGGGAGGTTATGGCTACACCTTC. Translation: CASSYHPRQGGYGYTF.

This clonotype was seen many times. V usage is TRBV5-1 and J usage is TRBJ1-5; 7 bases are shared with TRBD1. The germline V gene has CDR1 SGHRS and CDR2 YFSETQ. This CDR3 comprises 15 residues. Germline trimming cut 4 bases from V and 2 bases from J; bases unmatched to any gene: 6. CDR3 in DNA: TGCGCCAGCAGCCCACAGGGGCCGGGCAATCAGCCCCAGCATTTT. Protein: CASSPQGPGNQPQHF.

This clonotype was recorded at least ten times. This chain uses TRBV6-2 or TRBV6-3 with TRBJ2-1; D call uncertain. V dropped 3 bases and J dropped 9 bases, with 6 bases sitting between them. Per the germline V gene, CDR1 is MNHEY and CDR2 is SVGEGT. There are 11 residues in the CDR3. The CDR3 DNA reads as TGTGCCAGCAGTTATAGGCGTGAGCAGTTCTTC. Translating it yields CASSYRREQFF.

V is TRBV5-5 and J is TRBJ1-3, with D unclear. In germline, CDR1 is SGHKS, CDR2 YYEKEE (reference sequence). Trimming pared 0 bases from V and 4 bases from J, leaving 5 bases between. The CDR3 contains 13 residues. CDR3 amino acids: CASSLVPGNTIYF. CDR3 sequence (DNA): TGTGCCAGCAGCTTGGTTCCGGGAAACACCATATATTTT.

This clonotype occurred many times. The chain uses TRBV25-1 and TRBJ1-1, with D possibly TRBD1 on 6 matching bases. The CDR3 covers 16 residues. V was pared by 3 bases and J by 4 bases, with 18 bases between. Germline V gene data show CDR1 as MGHDK and CDR2 as SYGVNS. The CDR3 spells CASSDFPDSPSTEAFF. In nucleotides, the CDR3 is TGTGCCAGCAGTGACTTTCCGGACAGCCCCAGCACTGAAGCTTTCTTT. Filled out from reference TRBV25-1 and TRBJ1-1, the complete variable domain reads EADIYQTPRYLVIGTGKKITLECSQTMGHDKMYWYQQDPGMELHLIHYSYGVNSTEKGDLSSESTVSRIRTEHFPLTLESARPSHTSQYLCASSDFPDSPSTEAFFGQGTRLTVV.

This sequence joins TRBV6-1 and TRBJ1-5; D gene ambiguous. This CDR3 spans 11 amino acids. Trimming stripped 6 bases from V and 6 bases from J, with 6 bases between. Per the germline V gene, CDR1 is MNHNS and CDR2 is SASEGT. The CDR3 sequence is CASSESQPQHF. The CDR3 region has the DNA TGTGCCAGCAGCGAAAGTCAGCCCCAGCATTTT.